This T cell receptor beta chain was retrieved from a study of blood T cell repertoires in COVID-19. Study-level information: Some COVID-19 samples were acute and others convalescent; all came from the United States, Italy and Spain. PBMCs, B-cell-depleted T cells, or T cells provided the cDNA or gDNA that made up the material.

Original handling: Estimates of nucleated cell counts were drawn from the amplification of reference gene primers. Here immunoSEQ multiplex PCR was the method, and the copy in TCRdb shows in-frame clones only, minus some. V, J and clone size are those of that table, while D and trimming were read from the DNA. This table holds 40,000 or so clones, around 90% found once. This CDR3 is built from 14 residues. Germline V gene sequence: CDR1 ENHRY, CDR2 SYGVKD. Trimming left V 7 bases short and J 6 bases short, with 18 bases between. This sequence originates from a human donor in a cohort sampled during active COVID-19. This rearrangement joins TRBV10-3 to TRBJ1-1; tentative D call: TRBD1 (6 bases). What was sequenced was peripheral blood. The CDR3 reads CAIKGEGTFAEAFF. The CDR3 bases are TGTGCCATCAAGGGGGAGGGGACTTTCGCTGAAGCTTTCTTT.